Described below is a single T cell receptor beta chain sequence and its context. The antigen is not known. This sample was taken from a study of graft-versus-host responses after intestinal transplantation. Study information: Multivisceral, liver-intestinal, or isolated intestinal transplants were performed in recipients.

Study-level results: Patients with graft-donor T cell macrochimerism had high graft-versus-host to host-versus-graft clonal ratios in allografts.

This table comes from immunoSEQ multiplex PCR, and its TCRdb copy is limited to in-frame clones, with some not included. The table has roughly 120,000 clones, about 94% seen once. This sequence was found in a human donor who received an intestinal transplant. The sequencing used unstimulated CD8+ T cells sorted from spleen or lymph node cells, collected before intestinal transplant.

The DNA for the CDR3 is TGTGCCAGTAGGGAATCGGGGGGGAACACTGAAGCTTTCTTT. Residues: CASRESGGNTEAFF. The chain combines TRBV19 with TRBJ1-1; TRBD1 might be the D (5 bases). V lost 6 bases and J 1 base, leaving 12 bases between the germline ends. CDR1 and CDR2 (germline): LNHDA, SQIVND (reference sequence). This CDR3 is 14 amino acids long.